Given below is one T cell receptor beta chain in context. The data belong to a study of CD8+CD57+ T cells in acquired aplastic anemia. Germline assignment: CDR1 LNHNV and CDR2 YYDKDF (reference sequence). This CDR3 is built from 15 residues. The V gene end was trimmed by 5 bases and the J gene end by 1 base; junction bases not matched to a gene: 5. Profiling that covered TCR beta VDJ and CDR3 relied on genomic DNA as its template. TCRdb used MiXCR to reprocess the reads, holding one entry per CDR3 protein. The repertoire includes fewer than 80,000 distinct CDR3 sequences, 55% to 75% of them detected once, and roughly 80% sits in the top ten. Patients sequenced had flow cytometry evidence of CD8+CD57+ cell expansion.

The sequenced sample consisted of sorted CD4+, CD8+, or CD8+CD57+ T cells (not recorded which) from PBMCs. V gene TRBV15 combines with J gene TRBJ2-7, with TRBD2 identical over 10 bases. The TCR originated in a human donor with aplastic anemia. CDR3 protein: CATSLSGGGSYEQYF. The DNA for the CDR3 is TGTGCCACCAGCCTAAGCGGGGGGGGTTCCTACGAGCAGTACTTC. Based on the CDR3 plus reference TRBV15 and TRBJ2-7, the full variable domain is DAMVIQNPRYQVTQFGKPVTLSCSQTLNHNVMYWYQQKSSQAPKLLFHYYDKDFNNEADTPDNFQSRRPNTSFCFLDIRSPGLGDTAMYLCATSLSGGGSYEQYFGPGTRLTVT.